Listed below are T cell receptor beta chains from one sample, sequenced in a study of CD8 T cell repertoires and HIV-1 epitope variants. The assay was immunoSEQ multiplex PCR, and TCRdb's table has in-frame clones only and misses some. The sample records approximately 1,000 clones, roughly 70% being singletons. Which antigens these TCRs recognize remains unknown. Sequencing was done on a sample of cultured CD8+ T cells derived from PBMCs. The receptors originated from a male donor with HIV. The CDR3 runs from the conserved cysteine through the conserved F or W. Fields, in order: J gene, clone size, V gene, D gene, CDR3 protein, CDR3 DNA. D genes are given only for firm matches. Clone size is not always given. Where it is, it says once, few, many or a class for expanded clones.

TRBJ1-6,.,TRBV13,.,CASSFSTPGPLHF,TGTGCCAGCAGCTTTAGTACCCCAGGACCACTCCACTTT
TRBJ2-2,few,TRBV5-5,.,CASSLWGDSGELFF,TGTGCCAGCAGCTTATGGGGGGACTCCGGGGAGCTGTTTTTT
TRBJ2-3,.,TRBV28,.,CASSSQFTDTQYF,TGTGCCAGCAGTTCACAGTTCACAGATACGCAGTATTTT
TRBJ1-2,.,TRBV6-5,.,CASSYPRGGYTF,TGTGCCAGCAGTTACCCAAGAGGCGGCTACACCTTC
TRBJ2-1,.,TRBV5-1,TRBD1,CASSLDRGLGEQFF,TGCGCCAGCAGCTTGGACAGGGGGCTCGGTGAGCAGTTCTTC
TRBJ2-3,.,TRBV7-8,TRBD2,CASSKRAGGGRDTDTQYF,TGTGCCAGCAGCAAGAGGGCCGGCGGCGGGAGGGACACAGATACGCAGTATTTT
TRBJ2-3,.,TRBV28,.,CASSLLTGTDTQYF,TGTGCCAGCAGTTTACTAACGGGCACAGATACGCAGTATTTT
TRBJ2-3,.,TRBV29-1,.,CSVEGGPPRADTQYF,TGCAGCGTTGAAGGCGGACCGCCGAGGGCAGATACGCAGTATTTT
TRBJ2-1,.,TRBV27,TRBD2,CASSSLGRERREQFF,TGTGCCAGCAGTTCCCTGGGGCGGGAGCGGCGTGAGCAGTTCTTC
TRBJ1-3,few,TRBV30,.,CAWSVDSSSGNTIYF,TGTGCCTGGAGTGTAGACTCCAGCTCTGGAAACACCATATATTTT
TRBJ2-5,.,TRBV4-3,TRBD1,CASSQATGGLETQYF,TGCGCCAGCAGCCAAGCGACAGGGGGGTTAGAGACCCAGTACTTC
TRBJ2-7,.,TRBV5-4,TRBD1,CASSQTGASSYEQYF,TGTGCCAGCAGCCAGACAGGGGCAAGCTCCTACGAGCAGTACTTC
TRBJ2-6,few,TRBV9,TRBD1,CASSIGQGISGANVLTF,TGTGCCAGCAGCATAGGACAGGGAATCTCTGGGGCCAACGTCCTGACTTTC
TRBJ2-3,few,TRBV28,.,CASRRGTYYTDTQYF,TGTGCCAGCAGACGCGGGACTTACTACACAGATACGCAGTATTTT
TRBJ2-7,few,TRBV4-3,TRBD1,CASSQSGTGEVYEQYF,TGCGCCAGCAGCCAGTCGGGGACAGGGGAAGTCTACGAGCAGTACTTC
TRBJ2-5,.,TRBV28,.,CASSSPDMSQETQYF,TGTGCCAGCAGTTCCCCTGACATGTCCCAAGAGACCCAGTACTTC
TRBJ2-7,.,TRBV10-3,TRBD1,CAISAGGQGPYEQYF,TGTGCCATCAGTGCGGGGGGACAGGGCCCGTACGAGCAGTACTTC
TRBJ1-5,.,TRBV28,TRBD1,CASSLTGGSNQPQHF,TGTGCCAGCAGTCTGACAGGGGGCAGTAATCAGCCCCAGCATTTT
TRBJ2-7,.,TRBV5-1,.,CASSLYAGGYEQYF,TGCGCCAGCAGCTTGTATGCCGGGGGCTACGAGCAGTACTTC
TRBJ2-2,few,TRBV6-1,.,CASSEAGENTGELFF,TGTGCCAGCAGTGAAGCAGGGGAGAACACCGGGGAGCTGTTTTTT
TRBJ2-7,.,TRBV5-4,TRBD1,CASSHATGGSTYEQYF,TGTGCCAGCAGCCACGCGACAGGGGGTTCAACGTACGAGCAGTACTTC
TRBJ2-1,.,TRBV7-8,.,CASSPGLASYNEQFF,TGTGCCAGCAGCCCTGGGTTGGCCTCCTACAATGAGCAGTTCTTC
TRBJ1-2,.,TRBV10-3,.,CAISDQTRGNYGYTF,TGTGCCATCAGTGATCAAACTAGGGGAAACTATGGCTACACCTTC
TRBJ1-2,once,TRBV5-6,.,CASSLWGDYGYTF,TGTGCCAGCAGCTTGTGGGGGGACTATGGCTACACCTTC
TRBJ1-1,once,TRBV7-9,.,CASSPPGGLGAFF,TGTGCCAGCAGCCCCCCCGGGGGGTTGGGGGCTTTCTTT
TRBJ2-5,.,TRBV14,.,CASSQVRGRGTQYF,TGTGCCAGCAGCCAAGTGCGGGGCCGGGGGACCCAGTACTTC
TRBJ1-2,.,TRBV5-6,TRBD1,CASSFPTGESIYGYTF,TGTGCCAGCAGCTTCCCGACAGGGGAGAGTATCTATGGCTACACCTTC
TRBJ2-5,once,TRBV28,TRBD2,CASSLTASGGTATPPETQYF,TGTGCCAGCAGTTTAACCGCTAGCGGGGGCACAGCAACTCCCCCAGAGACCCAGTACTTC
TRBJ2-7,.,TRBV4-3,.,CASSQDRYEQYF,TGCGCCAGCAGCCAAGATCGCTACGAGCAGTACTTC
TRBJ2-7,.,TRBV27,TRBD1,CASSQQGLGVEQYF,TGTGCCAGCAGTCAACAGGGGTTAGGGGTCGAGCAGTACTTC
TRBJ2-6,large,TRBV10-3,.,CAISESLGVSGANVLTF,TGTGCCATCAGTGAGTCTCTGGGGGTATCTGGGGCCAACGTCCTGACTTTC
TRBJ2-2,few,TRBV6-5,.,CASSSDSTGELFF,TGTGCCAGCAGCTCGGACAGCACCGGGGAGCTGTTTTTT
TRBJ1-2,.,TRBV7-8,.,CASSLALGAQGYTF,TGTGCCAGCAGCTTAGCGCTGGGGGCGCAGGGCTACACCTTC
TRBJ1-4,.,TRBV27,TRBD1,CASSRDRPSTNEKLFF,TGTGCCAGCAGTAGGGACAGGCCATCAACTAATGAAAAACTGTTTTTT
TRBJ1-4,.,TRBV29-1,.,CSVGVSATNEKLFF,TGCAGCGTTGGTGTGAGTGCAACTAATGAAAAACTGTTTTTT
TRBJ1-1,few,TRBV19,.,CASSILGGTEAFF,TGTGCCAGTAGTATCCTTGGGGGCACTGAAGCTTTCTTT
TRBJ1-2,once,TRBV14,.,CASSPITGIGYTF,TGTGCCAGCAGTCCTATCACAGGGATCGGCTACACCTTC
TRBJ2-7,.,TRBV28,TRBD1,CASSQTGTDLYEQYF,TGTGCCAGCAGTCAAACCGGGACAGACCTCTACGAGCAGTACTTC
TRBJ1-2,.,TRBV5-4,TRBD1,CASSLGQGDGYTF,TGTGCCAGCAGCTTGGGACAGGGTGACGGCTACACCTTC
TRBJ1-6,.,TRBV14,TRBD1,CASSQTTGANSPLHF,TGTGCCAGCAGCCAAACGACAGGGGCGAATTCACCCCTCCACTTT
TRBJ2-6,once,TRBV30,.,CAWGPGSGANVLTF,TGTGCCTGGGGGCCAGGGTCCGGGGCCAACGTCCTGACTTTC
TRBJ1-1,few,TRBV5-6,.,CASSLEEGRAFF,TGTGCCAGCAGCTTGGAGGAGGGGAGAGCTTTCTTT
TRBJ2-7,.,TRBV19,.,CASSPGTSYEQYF,TGTGCCAGTAGTCCCGGGACTTCCTACGAGCAGTACTTC
TRBJ2-1,.,TRBV19,.,CASTPKMADNEQFF,TGTGCCAGTACCCCCAAGATGGCTGACAATGAGCAGTTCTTC
TRBJ2-3,.,TRBV9,.,CASSVPPRDTQYF,TGTGCCAGCAGCGTCCCCCCCCGAGATACGCAGTATTTT
TRBJ2-5,.,TRBV28,.,CASSSPLGGETQYF,TGTGCCAGCAGTTCACCCCTGGGGGGAGAGACCCAGTACTTC
TRBJ2-3,.,TRBV5-6,TRBD2,CASSLVRGGAGYF,TGTGCCAGCAGCTTGGTACGCGGGGGGGCCGGTTATTTT
TRBJ2-7,.,TRBV28,.,CASSSNSGYEQYF,TGTGCCAGCAGTTCTAACTCGGGGTATGAGCAGTACTTC
TRBJ2-7,.,TRBV19,.,CASSTSVSYEQYF,TGTGCCAGTAGTACTAGCGTCTCCTACGAGCAGTACTTC
TRBJ2-1,.,TRBV5-6,TRBD2,CASSLAGEGPYNEQFF,TGTGCCAGCAGCTTGGCCGGGGAGGGCCCCTACAATGAGCAGTTCTTC
TRBJ2-2,large,TRBV19,.,CASSIRGSTGELFF,TGTGCCAGTAGTATTAGAGGATCCACCGGGGAGCTGTTTTTT
TRBJ1-3,.,TRBV7-6,TRBD1,CASSSLGQGSGNTIYF,TGTGCCAGCAGCTCCTTGGGACAGGGCTCTGGAAACACCATATATTTT
TRBJ1-1,.,TRBV9,.,CASSVGWGVNTEAFF,TGTGCCAGCAGCGTAGGATGGGGGGTGAACACTGAAGCTTTCTTT
TRBJ2-7,once,TRBV15,TRBD2,CATSRATLAGDSYEQYF,TGTGCCACCAGCAGAGCAACCTTAGCGGGGGACTCCTACGAGCAGTACTTC
TRBJ2-3,.,TRBV6-4,TRBD2,CASSDSTSGGADTQYF,TGTGCCAGCAGTGACTCAACTAGCGGGGGGGCAGATACGCAGTATTTT
TRBJ1-2,few,TRBV6-1,.,CASSELPQDLDYGYTF,TGTGCCAGCAGTGAACTTCCACAAGACCTAGACTATGGCTACACCTTC
TRBJ1-2,.,TRBV25-1,.,CASSEPPGDGYTF,TGTGCCAGCAGTGAACCCCCAGGGGACGGCTACACCTTC